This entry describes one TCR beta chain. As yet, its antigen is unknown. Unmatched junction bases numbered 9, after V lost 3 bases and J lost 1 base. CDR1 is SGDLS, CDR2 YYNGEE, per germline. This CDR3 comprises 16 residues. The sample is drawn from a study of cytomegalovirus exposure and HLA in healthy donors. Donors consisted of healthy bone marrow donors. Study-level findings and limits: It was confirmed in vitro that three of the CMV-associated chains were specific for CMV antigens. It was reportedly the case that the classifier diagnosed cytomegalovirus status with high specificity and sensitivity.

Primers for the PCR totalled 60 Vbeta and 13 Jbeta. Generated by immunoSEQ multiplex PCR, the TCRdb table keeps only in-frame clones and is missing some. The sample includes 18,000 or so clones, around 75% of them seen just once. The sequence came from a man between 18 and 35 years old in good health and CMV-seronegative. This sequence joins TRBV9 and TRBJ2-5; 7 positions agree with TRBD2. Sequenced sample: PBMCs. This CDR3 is CASSARKAGSQETQYF. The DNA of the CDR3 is TGTGCCAGCAGCGCCAGAAAAGCGGGGAGCCAAGAGACCCAGTACTTC.